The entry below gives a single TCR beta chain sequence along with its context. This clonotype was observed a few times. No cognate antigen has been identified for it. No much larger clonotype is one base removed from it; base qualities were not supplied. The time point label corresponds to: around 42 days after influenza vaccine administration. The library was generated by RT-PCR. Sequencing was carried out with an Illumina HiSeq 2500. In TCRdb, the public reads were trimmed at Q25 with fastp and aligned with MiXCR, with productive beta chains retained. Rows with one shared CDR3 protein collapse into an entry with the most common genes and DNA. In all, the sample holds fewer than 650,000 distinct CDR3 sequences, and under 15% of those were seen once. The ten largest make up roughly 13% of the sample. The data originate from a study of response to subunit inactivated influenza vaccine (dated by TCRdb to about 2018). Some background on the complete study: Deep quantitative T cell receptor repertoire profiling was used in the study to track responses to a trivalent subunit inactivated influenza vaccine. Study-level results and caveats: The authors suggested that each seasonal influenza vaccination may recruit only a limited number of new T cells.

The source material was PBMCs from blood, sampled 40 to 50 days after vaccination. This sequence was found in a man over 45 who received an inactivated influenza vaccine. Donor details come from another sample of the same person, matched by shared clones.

The DNA sequence is given as TGCGCCAGCAGCCTCCTCGGGAGCGGCGCGAGCTCCTACAATGAGCAGTTCTTC. The translation is CASSLLGSGASSYNEQFF. The sequence links TRBV5-1 to TRBJ2-1; possibly the D gene is TRBD2, per 6 matching bases. Sequences SGHRS (CDR1) and YFSETQ (CDR2) are obtained from the germline V gene. From cysteine to phenylalanine, the CDR3 is 18 amino acids long. CDR3 DNA only is kept here, 54 bases in frame from base 1. V sheds 4 bases and J sheds 0 bases, leaving 20 bases between their ends.